A single sample is the source of the 22 T cell receptor beta chains below, sequenced in a study of blood T cell repertoires in COVID-19. Libraries were prepared by immunoSEQ multiplex PCR; TCRdb keeps only in-frame clonotypes and omits some of them. This table has under 250,000 clones, about 92% appearing once. The sample was peripheral blood. These receptors all stem from a man aged 25-45 years with acute or convalescent COVID-19.

The chain joins TRBV9 to TRBJ1-6; 7 nucleotides align to TRBD1. Trimming removed 0 bases from V and 10 bases from J; junction bases left unmatched: 4. The CDR3 covers 14 residues. Germline V lookup: CDR1 SGDLS, CDR2 YYNGEE. CDR3 nucleotide sequence: TGTGCCAGCAGCGTAGGGCAGGGGGTGTCACCCCTCCACTTT. Its translation: CASSVGQGVSPLHF.

This clone has only a few counts. The chain employs TRBV5-1 and TRBJ2-5; TRBD1 might be the D (5 bases). Germline V gene data show CDR1 as SGHRS and CDR2 as YFSETQ. The CDR3 is 14 residues long. Trimming cost V 4 bases and J 2 bases, with 12 bases left between them. The DNA of the CDR3 is TGCGCCAGCAGCCTTGGACACCCTCAAGAGACCCAGTACTTC. Protein: CASSLGHPQETQYF. Supplemented by reference TRBV5-1 and TRBJ2-5, the full variable domain reads KAGVTQTPRYLIKTRGQQVTLSCSPISGHRSVSWYQQTPGQGLQFLFEYFSETQRNKGNFPGRFSGRQFSNSRSEMNVSTLELGDSALYLCASSLGHPQETQYFGPGTRLLVL.

This clone was seen a single time. The CDR3 bases are TGTGCCAGCAGCCAAGATGGGACACCATCCTACGAGCAGTACTTC. Amino acids: CASSQDGTPSYEQYF. The V call is TRBV14, the J call TRBJ2-7; the D gene is possibly TRBD1 (6 bases). CDR3 length: 15 amino acids. The germline V gene encodes CDR1 SGHDN and CDR2 FVKESK. V was trimmed by 0 bases and J by 1 base, leaving 10 bases between them. The full variable domain, completed using reference TRBV14 and TRBJ2-7, is EAGVTQFPSHSVIEKGQTVTLRCDPISGHDNLYWYRRVMGKEIKFLLHFVKESKQDESGMPNNRFLAERTGGTYSTLKVQPAELEDSGVYFCASSQDGTPSYEQYFGPGTRLTVT.

The V and J genes are TRBV10-3 and TRBJ2-1, with a weak D call TRBD2 (5 bases). V was clipped by 9 bases and J by 9 bases, with 27 bases between them. The CDR3 length is 16 residues. Germline CDR1 reads ENHRY; CDR2 reads SYGVKD. The CDR3 region is CAIPPPGWFGVGEQFF. DNA of the CDR3: TGTGCCATTCCGCCCCCGGGGTGGTTTGGAGTGGGTGAGCAGTTCTTC.

J is TRBJ1-6 and V is TRBV19, with 7 bases aligning to TRBD1. The CDR3 spans 17 residues. The ends lost 4 bases at V and 7 bases at J; junction bases unmatched: 13. In germline, CDR1 is LNHDA, CDR2 SQIVND (reference sequence). The CDR3: CASSRGTRGQPNSPLHF. Written as DNA, the CDR3 is TGTGCCAGTAGTAGAGGGACCCGGGGACAGCCAAATTCACCCCTCCACTTT.

The chain joins TRBV9 to TRBJ2-5, with 9 bases lining up with TRBD1. J was trimmed by 7 bases and V by 3 bases; bases with no gene match: 4. This CDR3 contains 13 residues. Germline V gene sequence: CDR1 SGDLS, CDR2 YYNGEE. CDR3 residues: CASSEGQGTTQYF. Here the CDR3 DNA reads TGTGCCAGCAGCGAGGGACAGGGAACGACCCAGTACTTC.

V gene TRBV7-2 combines with J gene TRBJ2-2; D not resolved. This CDR3 spans 14 amino acids. V was pared by 0 bases and J by 2 bases, with 4 bases between. Germline V gene lookup returns CDR1 SGHTA and CDR2 FQGNSA. The CDR3 bases are TGTGCCAGCAGCTTAGCGAGTAACACCGGGGAGCTGTTTTTT. This encodes CASSLASNTGELFF.

This clone was detected only once. The genes are TRBV28 and TRBJ1-3; tentatively, D is TRBD1 (5 bases). The V gene lost 6 bases and the J gene lost 12 bases, with 15 bases spanning the gap. CDR1 is MDHEN, CDR2 SYDVKM, per germline. This CDR3 has 12 amino acids. DNA for the CDR3: TGTGCCAGCAGGGGGTTAGGGGCTGTCATATATTTT. It codes for CASRGLGAVIYF. The entire variable domain, with the rest obtained from reference TRBV28 and TRBJ1-3, is as follows: DVKVTQSSRYLVKRTGEKVFLECVQDMDHENMFWYRQDPGLGLRLIYFSYDVKMKEKGDIPEGYSVSREKKERFSLILESASTNQTSMYLCASRGLGAVIYFGEGSWLTVV.

This clone was detected only once. CDR3 DNA sequence: TGTGCCATCAGTGGGACCGGACAGGCCGCGAACACCGGGGAGCTGTTTTTT. Translated: CAISGTGQAANTGELFF. The V call is TRBV10-3, the J call TRBJ2-2; 7 bases match TRBD1. V lost 4 bases, J lost 0 bases, and 8 bases stayed unmatched. Germline V gives CDR1 ENHRY, CDR2 SYGVKD. There are 17 residues in the CDR3.

The gene calls are TRBV18 and TRBJ1-5; TRBD1 is a possible D gene (5 bases). The germline V gene encodes CDR1 KGHSH and CDR2 LQKENI. Trimming shortened V by 5 bases and J by 5 bases, and 10 bases separated the two germline ends. CDR3 length equals 13 residues. The CDR3 spells CASSSTVDQPQHF. The CDR3 DNA reads as TGTGCCAGCTCATCGACAGTGGATCAGCCCCAGCATTTT.

The chain employs TRBV6-5 and TRBJ1-1, with 7 bases fitting TRBD1. Trimming at V came to 6 bases and at J to 5 bases, leaving 6 bases not matched to a gene. Germline CDR1 is MNHEY and CDR2 is SVGAGI. The CDR3 runs to 13 residues. The CDR3 DNA reads as TGTGCCAGCAGGACAGGGTTCTATACTGAAGCTTTCTTT. Translating it yields CASRTGFYTEAFF.

The chain recombines TRBV7-8 with TRBJ2-1; weak D call: TRBD2 (5 bases). Germline V CDR1 and CDR2: SGHVS, FQNEAQ. V lost 5 bases and J 7 bases, leaving 21 bases between the germline ends. This CDR3 has 16 residues. The CDR3 coding sequence is TGTGCCAGCAGCCCATGGGTGGGCAGCGGCGGGAATGAGCAGTTCTTC. Its translation: CASSPWVGSGGNEQFF.

This sequence joins TRBV2 and TRBJ1-5; D call uncertain. Trimming removed 5 bases from V and 6 bases from J, with 14 bases in between. Germline V gene sequence: CDR1 SNHLY, CDR2 FYNNEI. The length of the CDR3 is 14 residues. For the CDR3, the DNA is TGTGCCAGCAGTCTTCACGGGGTTGGTCAGCCCCAGCATTTT. Translated: CASSLHGVGQPQHF.

The V and J genes are TRBV3-1 (or the pseudogene TRBV3-2) and TRBJ1-5; 8 bases align to TRBD1. The CDR3 is made up of 14 amino acids. With V trimmed by 4 bases and J by 3 bases, 2 bases remained unmatched. Germline lookup yields CDR1 LGHDT and CDR2 YNNKEL (reference sequence). The CDR3 region has the DNA TGTGCCAGCAGCCTGACAGGGGTCAATCAGCCCCAGCATTTT. Amino acid sequence: CASSLTGVNQPQHF.

The V call is TRBV13, the J call TRBJ2-5; D gene unclear. Germline V gene lookup returns CDR1 PRHDT and CDR2 FYEKMQ (reference sequence). This CDR3 has 13 residues. V shed 1 base and J shed 7 bases, with 10 bases lying between them. The CDR3 nucleotides are TGTGCCAGCAGCTTAGCAGTGCGAGGGACCCAGTACTTC. It specifies CASSLAVRGTQYF.

This clone occurred once. The V call is TRBV5-1, the J call TRBJ2-2, with a tentative D call TRBD2 (6 bases). The germline V gene encodes CDR1 SGHRS and CDR2 YFSETQ. The CDR3 consists of 14 residues. V was trimmed by 4 bases and J by 5 bases, leaving 12 bases between them. CDR3 region: CASSLGGSTGELFF. The CDR3 region has the DNA TGCGCCAGCAGCCTGGGAGGCTCGACCGGGGAGCTGTTTTTT.

The J gene is TRBJ1-4, the V gene TRBV5-1, with TRBD1 identical over 9 bases. The CDR3 runs 14 residues. V dropped 4 bases and J dropped 8; count of bases not matched to a gene: 6. Germline-derived CDR1 and CDR2 are SGHRS and YFSETQ. This CDR3 reads CASSRGQGSEKLFF. The CDR3 bases are TGCGCCAGCAGCCGGGGACAGGGCAGCGAAAAACTGTTTTTT.

The chain has TRBV19 and TRBJ1-1; TRBD1 might be the D (6 bases). Trimming took 3 bases from V and 4 from J, leaving 12 bases between them. The CDR3 is 14 residues long. The germline gives CDR1 LNHDA, CDR2 SQIVND (reference sequence). The CDR3 spells CASSIRGAGTEAFF. The CDR3 DNA follows: TGTGCCAGTAGTATCCGGGGGGCTGGCACTGAAGCTTTCTTT.

J is TRBJ2-3 and V is TRBV5-1, with TRBD1 identical over 9 bases. The CDR3 extends over 16 amino acids. Germline values: CDR1 SGHRS, CDR2 YFSETQ. Trimming took 3 bases from V and 5 from J; bases not matched to a gene: 10. CDR3 sequence reads: CASSWFGTGMGDTQYF. In nucleotides, the CDR3 is TGCGCCAGCAGCTGGTTTGGGACAGGGATGGGAGATACGCAGTATTTT.

The rearrangement uses TRBV4-1 and TRBJ2-1; no reliable D call. CDR3 size: 13 residues. V was trimmed by 2 bases and J by 10 bases, leaving 12 bases between them. Germline V gives CDR1 MGHRA, CDR2 YSYEKL. CDR3 loop: CASSQPPSPEQFF. The CDR3 nucleotides read TGCGCCAGCAGCCAACCCCCCAGTCCCGAGCAGTTCTTC.

The genes are TRBV7-9 and TRBJ1-2; D uncertain. Trimming cost V 5 bases and J 4 bases, with 14 bases left between them. CDR1 and CDR2 (germline): SEHNR, FQNEAQ (reference sequence). The CDR3 loop spans 14 amino acids. The CDR3 nucleotides read TGTGCCAGCAGCCCCTGGGTACAGCCCTATGGCTACACCTTC. Residues: CASSPWVQPYGYTF.

Note on this clone: The junction departs from the called germline gene at one end, perhaps through a read error. The chain joins TRBV7-7 to TRBJ2-5, with 7 bases aligning to TRBD1. CDR1 and CDR2 (germline): SSHAT, FNYEAQ (reference sequence). This CDR3 is built from 14 residues. The CDR3 region is CASSQTGLGETQYF. DNA of the CDR3: TGTGCTAGCAGCCAGACAGGGCTGGGGGAGACCCAGTACTTC.